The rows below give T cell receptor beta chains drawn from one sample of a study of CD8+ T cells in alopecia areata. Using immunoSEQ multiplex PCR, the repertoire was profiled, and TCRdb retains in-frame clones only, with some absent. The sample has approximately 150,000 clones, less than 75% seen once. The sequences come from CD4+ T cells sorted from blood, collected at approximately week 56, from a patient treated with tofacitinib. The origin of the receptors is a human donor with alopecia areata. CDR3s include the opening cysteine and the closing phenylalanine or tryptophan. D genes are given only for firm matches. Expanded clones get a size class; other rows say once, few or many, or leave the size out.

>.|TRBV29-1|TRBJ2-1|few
TGCAGCGGCGGGTACAATGAGCAGTTCTTC
CSGGYNEQFF
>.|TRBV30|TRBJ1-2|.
TGTGCCTGGAGCGATTACAGGGTACAGGGCTACACCTTC
CAWSDYRVQGYTF
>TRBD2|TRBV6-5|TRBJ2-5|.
TGTGCCAGCAGTCCCGGGACTAGCGGGGCCCCGACCCAGTACTTC
CASSPGTSGAPTQYF
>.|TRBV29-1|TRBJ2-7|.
TGCAGCGTTGAAAAGGGACCCACCTACGAGCAGCACTTC
CSVEKGPTYEQHF
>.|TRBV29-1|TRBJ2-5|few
TGCAGCGTTGATCTCCAAGGGGGGGAGACCCAGTACTTC
CSVDLQGGETQYF
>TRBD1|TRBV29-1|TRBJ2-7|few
TGCAGCGTTGGACAGGGTCATGGGTACGAGCAGTACTTC
CSVGQGHGYEQYF
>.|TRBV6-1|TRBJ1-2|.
TGTGCCAGCAGTGATGGCCATACAGGGTCTAAAAATGGCTACACCTTC
CASSDGHTGSKNGYTF
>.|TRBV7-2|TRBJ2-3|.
TGTGCCAGCAGCTTAGCCAGCGGATGGACAACGAATTTCTACACAGATACGCAGTATTTT
CASSLASGWTTNFYTDTQYF
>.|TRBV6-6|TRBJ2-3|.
TGTGCCAGCAGTTATAGCGTCAGCCGCACAGATACGCAGTATTTT
CASSYSVSRTDTQYF
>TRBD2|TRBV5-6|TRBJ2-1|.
TGTGCCAGCAGCTCCGGGACTAGCTTCTCTGAGCAGTTCTTC
CASSSGTSFSEQFF
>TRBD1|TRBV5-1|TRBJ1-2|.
TGCGCCAGCAGCATCGGGACAGACTATGGCTACACCTTC
CASSIGTDYGYTF
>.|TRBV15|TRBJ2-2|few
TGTGCCACCAGCAGACGCCAGATGAACACCGGGGAGCTGTTTTTT
CATSRRQMNTGELFF
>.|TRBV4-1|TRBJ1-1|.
TGCGCCAGCAGCCAAGCCCTCCGGGGGAACACTGAAGCTTTCTTT
CASSQALRGNTEAFF
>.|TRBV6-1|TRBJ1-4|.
TGTGCCACCTCAGCAACTAATGAAAAACTGTTTTTT
CATSATNEKLFF
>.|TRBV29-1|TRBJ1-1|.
TGCAGCGTTGAGGGTTTTGGGACTAGAGCTTTCTTT
CSVEGFGTRAFF
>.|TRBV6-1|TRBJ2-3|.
TGTGCCAGCAGTGAATCCGGGGTGACAGATACGCAGTATTTT
CASSESGVTDTQYF
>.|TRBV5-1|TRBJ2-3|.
TGCGCCAGCAGCTTGGGGCAGGGGCCAATCACAGATACGCAGTATTTT
CASSLGQGPITDTQYF
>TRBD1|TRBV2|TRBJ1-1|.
TGTGCCAGCAGTTCCTCAGGGGGGGCCATGAACACTGAAGCTTTCTTT
CASSSSGGAMNTEAFF
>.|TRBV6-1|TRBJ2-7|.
TGTGCCAGCAGTGAATCGTACAGGGCAACCTACGAGCAGTACTTC
CASSESYRATYEQYF
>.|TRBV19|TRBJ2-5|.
TGTGCCAGTAGCCAAAAGAGGGAGACCCAGTACTTC
CASSQKRETQYF
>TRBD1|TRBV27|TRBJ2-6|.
TGTGCCAGCAGTTCGACCGGACAGGGGCGCTCTGGGGCCAACGTCCTGACTTTC
CASSSTGQGRSGANVLTF
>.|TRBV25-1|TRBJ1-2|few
TGTGCCAGCAGTCTCAGCGGGATAGGGGGATCCTATGGCTACACCTTC
CASSLSGIGGSYGYTF
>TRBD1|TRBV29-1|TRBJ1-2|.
TGCAGCGTGAGGACAGGGGGCGCGGGCTACACCTTC
CSVRTGGAGYTF
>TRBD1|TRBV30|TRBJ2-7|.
TGTGCCTGGGGGGACAGAGGACTCTACGAGCAGTACTTC
CAWGDRGLYEQYF
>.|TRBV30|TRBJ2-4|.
TGTGCCTGGAGCGCCCATGGGACGGAAAGGGGAGCCAAAAACATTCAGTACTTC
CAWSAHGTERGAKNIQYF
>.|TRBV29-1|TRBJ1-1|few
TGCAGCGTCCCCGCCGGGGGGACTGAAGCTTTCTTT
CSVPAGGTEAFF
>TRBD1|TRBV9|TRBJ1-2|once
TGTGCCAGCAGCCCGCCGACAGGGACGCATGGCTACACCTTC
CASSPPTGTHGYTF
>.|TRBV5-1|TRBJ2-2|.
TGCGCCAGCAGTAATACCGGGGAGCTGTTTTTT
CASSNTGELFF
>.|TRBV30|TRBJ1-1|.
TGTGCCTGGAGGTTGCTTATGAACACTGAAGCTTTCTTT
CAWRLLMNTEAFF
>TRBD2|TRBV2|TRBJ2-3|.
TGTGCCAGCAGTGACGCGGGGGTGTCGACAGATACGCAGTATTTT
CASSDAGVSTDTQYF
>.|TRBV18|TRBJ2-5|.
TGTGCCAGCTCCACCGGCTACCTGAAAGAGTCCCAGTACTTC
CASSTGYLKESQYF
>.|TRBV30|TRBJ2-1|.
TGTGCCTGGATGTCATGGGTTTCCTCCTACAATGAGCAGTTCTTC
CAWMSWVSSYNEQFF
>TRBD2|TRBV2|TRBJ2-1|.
TGTGCCAGCAGCCTACTGACGGGGGGGTCGAGCAATGAGCAGTTCTTC
CASSLLTGGSSNEQFF
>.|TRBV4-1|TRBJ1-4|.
TGCGCCAGCAGCCCGACTCGGGGGGAAAAACTGTTTTTT
CASSPTRGEKLFF
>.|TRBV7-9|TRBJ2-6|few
TGTGCCAGCAGCCCATGGACGGTGGAGACCTCTGGGGCCAACGTCCTGACTTTC
CASSPWTVETSGANVLTF
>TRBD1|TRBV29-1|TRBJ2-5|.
TGCAGCGTTCGACAGGGTGAGACCCAGTACTTC
CSVRQGETQYF
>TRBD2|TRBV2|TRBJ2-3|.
TGTGCCAGCAGTGGCCCTAGCGGGGGGGTTGTAGATACGCAGTATTTT
CASSGPSGGVVDTQYF
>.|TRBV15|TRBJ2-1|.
TGTGCCACCAGAAGCGATCCCAACTCCTACAATGAGCAGTTCTTC
CATRSDPNSYNEQFF
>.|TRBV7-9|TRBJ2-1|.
TGTGCCAGCACCGTACTCCGGAATGAGCAGTTCTTC
CASTVLRNEQFF
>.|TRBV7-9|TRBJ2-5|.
TGTGCCAGCAGCGAATCGGGGCTCCGGGAGACCCAGTACTTC
CASSESGLRETQYF
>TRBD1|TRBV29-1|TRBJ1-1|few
TGCAGCGCTGTGAGACAGGGCACTGAAGCTTTCTTT
CSAVRQGTEAFF